Included here is one T cell receptor beta chain sequence, with context. The antigen is undetermined. This specimen comes from a study of CXCR3-negative and CXCR3-positive naive CD8 T cells. Overall study findings and caveats: Naive CXCR3-positive and CXCR3-negative cells shared TRBV-TRBJ usage; memory cells diverged.

CD45RO-CCR7+CD27+CD95- cells counted as naive CD8+ T cells. CDR1 and CDR2 from the germline V gene are LGHDT and YNNKEL (reference sequence). The CDR3 loop spans 14 amino acids. In preparing the TRB cDNA libraries, 5' RACE with UMI labels was used. Following a re-call of the 5' RACE reads, TCRdb has one entry per CDR3 protein and lacks DNA. This sample carries about 90,000 distinct CDR3 sequences, with less than 1.1% going to the ten biggest clones. The chain combines TRBV3-1 with TRBJ2-1; lacking DNA, the TRBD1 call made by TCRdb goes unchecked. Sequencing was done on a sample of naive CXCR3- CD8+ T cells from blood. Subset of the sample: CD45RO-CCR7+CD27+CD95- naive CD8+ T cells lacking CXCR3 (TNR3-). The sequence was obtained from a human donor in good health. Some clones in this sample may be carry-over from other donors' samples. CDR3 protein: CASSGGGIYNEQFF.